Given below is one TCR beta chain in context. There is no known antigen for this receptor. No much larger clone exists at a distance of one base, and base qualities are not known. Using the deep immunoSEQ assay, TCR CDR3 regions were amplified from genomic DNA by multiplex PCR. Extracted genomic DNA from each cell subset was spread evenly across all wells of several immunoSEQ 96-well plates, with each plate serving as a replicate. For sorted subsets, roughly 200 ng of genomic DNA, equivalent to roughly 33,000 T cell genomes, went into each replicate PCR. Purified libraries were quantified with a Qubit 3.0 fluorometer, sized on a Bioanalyzer 2100, and re-quantified with the KAPA Library Quantification kit. A separate single-read 150-cycle Illumina NextSeq 550 flow cell was used to sequence each immunoSEQ 96-well plate. Per the original workflow: Because the immunoSEQ output held only junctional sequences and lacked quality scores, the filtering could not match the filtering applied to full-length reads. Sequences were annotated with PyIR, a Python wrapper for IgBLAST v1.9, using IMGT germline references to assign V/J genes and CDR3. Any read was removed if the V/J assignment was weak (E-value above 1e-6), the CDR3 was missing, or the read contained stop codons, out-of-frame junctions, or ambiguous translated residues. V3J clonotypes were defined as sequences sharing the same inferred V gene, J gene, and CDR3 amino acid sequence. To compute the percentage overlap between repertoires, the number of shared unique clonotypes was divided by the size of the smaller repertoire. Richness of each repertoire was evaluated using RTK rarefaction, the Chao1 estimator, and Recon v2.1 estimates of unobserved clonotypes. Generation probabilities for all TCRbeta clonotypes obtained by the gDNA method from a handful of donors were computed using OLGA. TCRdb stores this immuneACCESS table with in-frame sequences only. Part of the clones is absent; in the studies checked, under half of the shortfall reflects unresolved V genes, and no reason is known for the rest. V and J calls and clone size follow that table, whereas D and trimming were derived from the DNA. This sample holds around 2.5 million clones; 93% were observed only once. The ten largest account for roughly 0.36% of the sample.

This specimen comes from a study of shared clonotypes between healthy human individuals (dated by TCRdb to between 2020 and 2021). For the wider study: Two women and a few men aged 18 to 49 years were included in the cohort. Per donor, three plates each were used for CD4 naive and CD4 memory, two for CD8 naive, and one for CD8 memory. To estimate repertoire size and how much clonotype sharing occurs between individuals, the study deeply sequenced the blood TCR repertoires of five healthy adults. Libraries were prepared and TCR repertoires were sequenced by different laboratories using diverse techniques, in order to increase sequencing depth and limit assay-specific biases. Between about 0.85 and 9.5 billion PBMCs per donor were obtained by leukapheresis. Points the paper makes about the study in general: Across four donors, 5% to 6% of naive CD4, approximately 3.6% of naive CD8, about 2.3% of memory CD4, and roughly 0.4% of memory CD8 clonotypes were shared. Higher generation probabilities were observed for clonotypes shared by all four sorted-subset donors than for non-shared clonotypes. Incomplete sequencing was indicated by rarefaction of sorted-subset datasets, despite the large sequencing depth. Sampling was restricted to blood, and TCR repertoires in tissues likely differ from the TCR repertoires found in blood. Based on pairwise subsampling, the degree of clonotype sharing among donors was expected to be affected by sequencing depth. Naive subsets generally had larger estimated clonotype richness than memory subsets. Because the study included only a small number of donors, the genetic and exposure-history diversity represented was limited.

Donors were healthy HIV-negative adults with no recently reported acute infections or vaccinations. Every donor was a Caucasian adult living in Nashville, Tennessee, USA. CD4+ T cells were enriched by magnetic negative selection; naive cells were then positively selected on CD45RA, and the negative fraction formed the memory subset. Blood was obtained by leukapheresis, after which PBMCs were separated by Ficoll-Histopaque density gradient centrifugation and cryopreserved in liquid nitrogen vapor phase. Purity and quantity of every magnetically sorted T cell population were checked by analytical flow cytometry. Each sorted fraction had its genomic DNA isolated and then quantified by UV absorbance on a Nanodrop 2000c. V loses 8 bases of germline sequence and J loses 4 bases, and the interval between the two ends is 5 bases. The germline V gene sets CDR1 to WSHSY and CDR2 to SAAADI. The CDR3, cysteine through phenylalanine, is 11 amino acids long. Here the CDR3 DNA is all that survives: 33 bases in frame from base 1.

This chain joins TRBV10-2 to TRBJ2-2; no D gene call is confident. The sample comprised naive CD4+ T cells from PBMCs. The cell subset or site label corresponds to: CD45RA+ positively selected. This clonotype was obtained from a young man in good health. Some clones in this sample may be carry-over from other donors' samples. The DNA sequence is as follows: TGCGCCAGCCGGCGCACCGGGGAGCTGTTTTTT. It translates as CASRRTGELFF.